These T cell receptor beta chains were read from a single sample in a study of T cell responses to AZD1222 COVID-19 vaccine. Generated by immunoSEQ multiplex PCR, the TCRdb table keeps only in-frame clones and is missing some. The sample lists roughly 150,000 clones; around 93% were seen once. This specimen consisted of peripheral blood, obtained on day 0 of AZD1222 vaccination. Source of these receptors: an adult in good health. The CDR3 runs from the conserved cysteine through the conserved F or W. Each record gives: CDR3 length, D gene, V gene, J gene, clone size, CDR3 protein, CDR3 DNA. The D gene is left open where the match is weak. The size entry is marked missing in some rows and otherwise reads once, few, many or a size class.

>13|NA|TRBV7-2|TRBJ2-7|NA
CASSLYNTYEQYF
TGTGCCAGCAGCCTCTACAATACGTACGAGCAGTACTTC
>15|NA|TRBV28|TRBJ2-3|NA
CASNGDGESTDTQYF
TGTGCCAGCAACGGAGATGGCGAGAGCACAGATACGCAGTATTTT
>15|TRBD1|TRBV27|TRBJ1-6|NA
CASGGTRDRGAPLHF
TGTGCCAGCGGGGGCACCAGGGACAGGGGGGCACCCCTCCACTTT
>14|TRBD1|TRBV7-8|TRBJ2-7|NA
CASSVLRGTYEQYF
TGTGCCAGCAGCGTCCTCAGGGGGACCTACGAGCAGTACTTC
>11|NA|TRBV20-1|TRBJ2-7|NA
CSARTGYEQYF
TGCAGTGCTAGAACAGGCTACGAGCAGTACTTC
>18|TRBD2|TRBV5-1|TRBJ2-5|NA
CASSSGLAGGPAQETQYF
TGCGCCAGCAGCTCAGGACTAGCGGGGGGGCCGGCCCAAGAGACCCAGTACTTC
>14|NA|TRBV18|TRBJ1-2|NA
CASSLIPGVYGYTF
TGTGCCAGCTCACTTATCCCGGGAGTCTATGGCTACACCTTC
>11|NA|TRBV30|TRBJ1-2|NA
CAWSSPYGYTF
TGTGCCTGGAGTTCACCCTATGGCTACACCTTC
>15|NA|TRBV28|TRBJ2-7|NA
CASEYTGISSYEQYF
TGTGCCAGCGAATATACAGGGATAAGCTCCTACGAGCAGTACTTC
>13|TRBD1|TRBV18|TRBJ2-7|NA
CASSQRQGAFAYF
TGTGCCAGCTCACAACGGCAGGGGGCCTTCGCGTACTTC
>13|NA|TRBV5-1|TRBJ1-2|NA
CASSLGTNYGYTF
TGCGCCAGCAGCTTGGGGACGAACTATGGCTACACCTTC
>18|NA|TRBV5-6|TRBJ1-6|NA
CASSLPPRKSSYNSPLHF
TGTGCCAGCAGCTTGCCACCGAGAAAAAGCTCCTATAATTCACCCCTCCACTTT
>13|NA|TRBV29-1|TRBJ1-1|NA
CSVDEQQYTEAFF
TGCAGCGTTGATGAACAGCAATACACTGAAGCTTTCTTT
>15|TRBD1|TRBV5-8|TRBJ2-3|NA
CASSSGTGFPDTQYF
TGTGCCAGCAGCTCCGGGACAGGGTTTCCAGATACGCAGTATTTT
>16|NA|TRBV6-6|TRBJ1-6|NA
CASSTPGTEGGSPLHF
TGTGCCAGCAGCACCCCCGGGACGGAGGGCGGATCACCCCTCCACTTT
>13|TRBD1|TRBV19|TRBJ2-7|NA
CASGTGGTTEQYF
TGTGCCAGTGGGACAGGGGGGACTACCGAGCAGTACTTC
>21|NA|TRBV2|TRBJ1-2|NA
CASTPIVRANRPGLDNYGYTF
TGTGCCAGCACCCCGATTGTGAGGGCAAACCGGCCAGGGCTGGATAACTATGGCTACACCTTC
>16|NA|TRBV11-1|TRBJ1-6|NA
CASSLGPAAYNSPLHF
TGTGCCAGCAGCTTAGGGCCGGCGGCATATAATTCACCCCTCCACTTT
>15|TRBD2|TRBV29-1|TRBJ2-3|NA
CSVGGGTSGTDTQYF
TGCAGCGTTGGGGGGGGGACTAGCGGCACAGATACGCAGTATTTT
>16|NA|TRBV19|TRBJ1-1|NA
CASSLDVGRSNTEAFF
TGTGCCAGTAGTCTGGACGTAGGCAGGTCGAACACTGAAGCTTTCTTT
>16|TRBD2|TRBV5-8|TRBJ2-7|NA
CASSLTSGVQPYEQYF
TGTGCCAGCAGCTTGACTAGCGGGGTTCAGCCCTACGAGCAGTACTTC
>17|TRBD2|TRBV10-3|TRBJ2-6|NA
CAISGSAGGIGANVLTF
TGTGCCATCAGTGGGTCAGCGGGGGGGATTGGGGCCAACGTCCTGACTTTC
>15|NA|TRBV7-2|TRBJ2-7|NA
CASSLSLSGPYEQYF
TGTGCCAGCAGCTTATCACTGAGCGGCCCCTACGAGCAGTACTTC
>15|NA|TRBV5-6|TRBJ1-5|NA
CASSLEGGYNQPQHF
TGTGCCAGCAGCTTGGAAGGAGGGTACAATCAGCCCCAGCATTTT
>14|TRBD1|TRBV3-1/TRBV3-2|TRBJ1-1|NA
CASSLRDRNTEAFF
TGTGCCAGCAGCCTCCGGGACAGAAACACTGAAGCTTTCTTT
>11|NA|TRBV20-1|TRBJ2-1|NA
CSAIPNHEQFF
TGCAGTGCGATACCCAATCATGAGCAGTTCTTC
>14|TRBD1|TRBV6-5|TRBJ1-1|few
CASRTGQGTSEAFF
TGTGCCAGCAGGACTGGACAGGGGACGTCTGAAGCTTTCTTT
>17|NA|TRBV24-1|TRBJ2-1|once
CATSAPRTGSSYNEQFF
TGTGCCACCAGTGCCCCCCGTACAGGGAGTTCTTACAATGAGCAGTTCTTC
>15|TRBD1|TRBV28|TRBJ1-2|once
CASSAGQGETYGYTF
TGTGCCAGCAGTGCGGGACAGGGGGAGACCTATGGCTACACCTTC
>14|NA|TRBV5-4|TRBJ2-7|NA
CASSFTGSSYEQYF
TGTGCCAGCAGCTTTACGGGAAGCTCCTACGAGCAGTACTTC
>13|NA|TRBV2|TRBJ2-1|NA
CASQGGSYNEQFF
TGTGCCAGCCAGGGGGGTTCCTACAATGAGCAGTTCTTC
>16|NA|TRBV7-2|TRBJ1-2|NA
CASSLLGPRNYYGYTF
TGTGCCAGCAGCTTATTGGGACCGAGGAATTACTATGGCTACACCTTC
>16|TRBD2|TRBV7-2|TRBJ2-1|NA
CASSLMGLASSNEQFF
TGTGCCAGCAGCTTAATGGGACTAGCGAGTAGCAATGAGCAGTTCTTC
>17|NA|TRBV9|TRBJ2-1|NA
CASSVDRGGSSYNEQFF
TGTGCCAGCAGCGTAGACCGCGGTGGTAGCTCCTACAATGAGCAGTTCTTC
>12|NA|TRBV7-8|TRBJ2-5|NA
CASSLAERTQYF
TGTGCCAGCAGCTTAGCAGAGCGGACCCAGTACTTC
>14|TRBD1|TRBV5-4|TRBJ1-3|NA
CASSPDRRGNTIYF
TGTGCCAGCAGTCCGGACAGGAGAGGAAACACCATATATTTT
>17|NA|TRBV11-2|TRBJ1-2|NA
CASSLFTPDTFDYGYTF
TGTGCCAGCAGCTTATTCACGCCCGACACCTTCGACTATGGCTACACCTTC
>15|NA|TRBV2|TRBJ2-7|NA
CASSGGGMSAYEQYF
TGTGCCAGCAGTGGGGGAGGAATGTCGGCTTACGAGCAGTACTTC
>16|NA|TRBV5-1|TRBJ1-1|NA
CASSLASGVMNTEAFF
TGCGCCAGCAGCTTGGCGTCAGGGGTAATGAACACTGAAGCTTTCTTT
>14|TRBD1|TRBV7-9|TRBJ2-3|NA
CASSFRQGADTQYF
TGTGCCAGCAGCTTCCGACAGGGCGCAGATACGCAGTATTTT
>13|NA|TRBV13|TRBJ1-1|NA
CASSLKGGTEAFF
TGTGCCAGCAGCTTAAAGGGGGGAACTGAAGCTTTCTTT
>16|NA|TRBV18|TRBJ1-3|NA
CASSPPSQGSGNTIYF
TGTGCCAGCTCACCACCATCTCAGGGATCTGGAAACACCATATATTTT
>15|NA|TRBV7-3|TRBJ2-2|NA
CASSLLGGDVGELFF
TGTGCCAGCAGCTTACTTGGAGGGGACGTGGGGGAGCTGTTTTTT
>15|NA|TRBV30|TRBJ1-4|NA
CAWSTLLTLNEKLFF
TGTGCCTGGAGTACTCTCCTGACGTTGAATGAAAAACTGTTTTTT
>14|TRBD1|TRBV9|TRBJ1-3|NA
CASTRRDRGNTIYF
TGTGCCAGCACGCGACGGGACAGGGGAAACACCATATATTTT
>11|NA|TRBV3-1/TRBV3-2|TRBJ2-1|NA
CASSRGIEQFF
TGTGCCAGCAGCCGTGGGATTGAGCAGTTCTTC
>14|NA|TRBV30|TRBJ2-7|NA
CAWSVGAGRYEQYF
TGTGCCTGGAGTGTAGGGGCAGGGCGCTACGAGCAGTACTTC
>14|NA|TRBV5-4|TRBJ1-1|NA
CASSGGPEGTEAFF
TGTGCCAGCAGCGGGGGGCCGGAGGGCACTGAAGCTTTCTTT
>13|NA|TRBV11-2|TRBJ2-5|NA
CASSLGLQETQYF
TGTGCCAGCAGCTTAGGGCTTCAAGAGACCCAGTACTTC
>14|NA|TRBV19|TRBJ2-2|NA
CASSRQGTTGELFF
TGTGCCAGTAGCCGGCAGGGAACCACCGGGGAGCTGTTTTTT
>15|TRBD1|TRBV28|TRBJ1-5|NA
CASSDGQGAFQPQHF
TGTGCCAGCAGCGACGGACAGGGGGCGTTTCAGCCCCAGCATTTT
>19|TRBD2|TRBV30|TRBJ2-1|NA
CAWSVLFARAGVGGNEQFF
TGTGCCTGGAGTGTGCTCTTCGCCCGGGCGGGAGTTGGTGGTAATGAGCAGTTCTTC